This T cell receptor beta chain emerged from a study of tumor-infiltrating lymphocytes in localized non-small cell lung cancer. The study's findings and limits: Each assay used a separate piece of the same tissue. Tumors had more T cell infiltration than uninvolved lung, per TCRbeta sequencing and CD3 counts. IM1 and IM2 tumors showed no difference in T-cell fraction.

The CDR3 length is 14 residues. Germline CDR1 reads LNHDA; CDR2 reads SQIVND (reference sequence). V gave up 6 bases and J gave up 5 bases; unmatched junction bases: 7. Assay: immunoSEQ multiplex PCR; the TCRdb copy retains only in-frame clones and omits some. The data hold roughly 8,000 clones, with 60% to 70% observed a single time. For this clone: Its antigen is unidentified.

This chain uses TRBV19 with TRBJ1-5; 7 bases agree with TRBD1. The sequenced sample was uninvolved lung tissue not adjacent to the tumor. The sequence derives from a human donor with non-small cell lung cancer. CDR3 amino acids: CASRDTGEHQPQHF. Here the CDR3 DNA reads TGTGCCAGTAGGGATACAGGGGAACATCAGCCCCAGCATTTT.